These 14 T cell receptor beta chains were all obtained from the same sample, sequenced in a study of blood T cell repertoires in COVID-19. This table comes from immunoSEQ multiplex PCR, and its TCRdb copy is limited to in-frame clones, with some not included. The repertoire includes under 90,000 clones, 70% to 90% of them detected once, and 2.5% to 3.5% sits in the top ten. The sample taken for sequencing was peripheral blood. The source is a man between 65 and 85 years old with active or convalescent COVID-19.

The chain carries TRBV9 and TRBJ2-1; 9 nucleotides line up with TRBD1. Germline values: CDR1 SGDLS, CDR2 YYNGEE. The V and J ends lost 4 bases and 7 bases, in that order; junction bases with no gene match: 9. CDR3 length: 15 residues. CDR3 nucleotides: TGTGCCAGCAGCTTACTCCAACAGGGGGCAAATGAGCAGTTCTTC. Translating gives CASSLLQQGANEQFF.

This chain uses TRBV7-8 with TRBJ1-1; D remains unclear. V was clipped by 5 bases and J by 1 base, with 11 bases between them. CDR1 SGHVS and CDR2 FQNEAQ come from the germline V gene. The CDR3 is made up of 14 amino acids. The CDR3 region is CASSGAGWNTEAFF. For the CDR3, the DNA is TGTGCCAGCAGCGGCGCAGGCTGGAACACTGAAGCTTTCTTT.

The CDR3 sequence: CASSRLPQTYEQYF. The CDR3 DNA reads TGTGCCAGCAGCCGTCTACCTCAAACCTACGAGCAGTACTTC. This chain links TRBV5-6 with TRBJ2-7; D is unclear. Germline V gene lookup returns CDR1 SGHDT and CDR2 YYEEEE. The CDR3 consists of 14 residues. The V end lost 4 bases, the J end lost 2 bases, and 13 bases lay between the germline ends.

V and J are TRBV28 and TRBJ2-7, with 7 bases aligning to TRBD1. In germline, CDR1 is MDHEN, CDR2 SYDVKM. With V trimmed by 5 bases and J by 3 bases, 7 bases remained unmatched. The CDR3 runs 14 residues. The CDR3 here is CASSTPTGIYEQYF. The CDR3 DNA reads TGTGCCAGCAGTACCCCGACAGGGATCTACGAGCAGTACTTC.

The chain couples TRBV28 to TRBJ2-3, with D tentatively TRBD1 (5 bases). Looked up from germline, CDR1 is MDHEN and CDR2 is SYDVKM. V lost 6 bases and J lost 1, with 5 bases in between. This CDR3 has 12 residues. Written as DNA, the CDR3 is TGTGCCAGCAGACAGGGCACAGATACGCAGTATTTT. Protein product: CASRQGTDTQYF. Looking up the rest from reference TRBV28 and TRBJ2-3 gives the full variable domain: DVKVTQSSRYLVKRTGEKVFLECVQDMDHENMFWYRQDPGLGLRLIYFSYDVKMKEKGDIPEGYSVSREKKERFSLILESASTNQTSMYLCASRQGTDTQYFGPGTRLTVL.

CDR3 protein: CASSQVTGRSWYQETQYF. CDR3 DNA sequence: TGTGCCAGCAGCCAAGTTACAGGGCGTTCCTGGTACCAAGAGACCCAGTACTTC. The chain combines TRBV3-1 (or the pseudogene TRBV3-2) with TRBJ2-5, with D perhaps matching TRBD1 (6 bases). The ends were cut back, 1 base at V and 0 bases at J, with 18 bases in the middle. Per germline, CDR1 LGHDT and CDR2 YNNKEL (reference sequence). This CDR3 comprises 18 residues.

This chain uses TRBV18 with TRBJ2-7, with D possibly matching TRBD1 (5 bases). Trimming left V 2 bases short and J 5 bases short, with 7 bases between. Germline assignment: CDR1 KGHSH and CDR2 LQKENI. The CDR3 has 12 amino acids. The DNA for the CDR3 is TGTGCCAGCTCACCAGGGGCCCACGAGCAGTACTTC. It yields the protein CASSPGAHEQYF.

The chain employs TRBV10-3 and TRBJ2-7, with D possibly TRBD2 on 5 matching bases. V lost 2 bases, J lost 1 base, and 9 bases lay in between. The CDR3 loop spans 14 amino acids. In germline, CDR1 is ENHRY, CDR2 SYGVKD. CDR3 in DNA: TGTGCCATCAGTGAGAGGACTGATTCCTACGAGCAGTACTTC. Residues: CAISERTDSYEQYF.

V gene TRBV5-1 combines with J gene TRBJ2-7, with 12 nucleotides matching TRBD2. Germline lookup yields CDR1 SGHRS and CDR2 YFSETQ. The CDR3 is 17 residues long. V lost 2 bases, J lost 2 bases, and 8 bases stayed unmatched. CDR3 sequence reads: CASSFATTSGGPYEQYF. The CDR3, as DNA: TGCGCCAGCAGCTTCGCAACGACTAGCGGGGGCCCCTACGAGCAGTACTTC.

The genes are TRBV3-1 (or the pseudogene TRBV3-2) and TRBJ2-2, with 9 bases fitting TRBD2. This CDR3 contains 16 residues. With 3 bases clipped from V and 6 bases from J, the junction kept 8 bases outside the gene matches. Germline V CDR1 and CDR2: LGHDT, YNNKEL (reference sequence). The CDR3 coding sequence is TGTGCCAGCAGCCACTCACCCGGGACTAGCCCCGGGGAGCTGTTTTTT. Translating gives CASSHSPGTSPGELFF.

The chain combines TRBV6-5 with TRBJ1-3, with D possibly TRBD1 on 6 matching bases. CDR1 and CDR2 from the germline V gene are MNHEY and SVGAGI. The CDR3 consists of 14 residues. V was pared by 6 bases and J by 4 bases, with 13 bases between. In DNA form, the CDR3 reads TGTGCCAGCAGCACCAGGGACAAAGGAAACACCATATATTTT. As protein: CASSTRDKGNTIYF.

V and J are TRBV28 and TRBJ1-2, with D tentatively TRBD1 (6 bases). Trimming took off 7 bases at V and 4 bases at J, with 10 bases between the two ends. Germline V gene lookup returns CDR1 MDHEN and CDR2 SYDVKM. The CDR3 consists of 12 residues. CDR3 sequence: CASITGTYGYTF. DNA of the CDR3: TGTGCCAGCATTACAGGGACCTATGGCTACACCTTC.

J is TRBJ1-6 and V is TRBV19, with TRBD1 matching over 12 bases. CDR3 length: 16 amino acids. Looked up from germline, CDR1 is LNHDA and CDR2 is SQIVND (reference sequence). Losses at the gene ends were 10 bases for V and 8 bases for J; bases not matched to a gene: 12. In DNA, the CDR3 is TGTGCCACTGGGACAGGGGGCCCGCGGGGTTATTCACCCCTCCACTTT. Its protein product is CATGTGGPRGYSPLHF.

This rearrangement joins TRBV29-1 to TRBJ1-1; 8 positions agree with TRBD1. The junction had 4 bases not matched to a gene; V was cut back by 7 bases and J by 0 bases. CDR3 length: 13 residues. The germline CDR1 and CDR2 sequences are SQVTM and ANQGSEA. This CDR3 reads CSAQDRVNTEAFF. CDR3 nucleotides: TGCAGCGCCCAGGACAGGGTGAACACTGAAGCTTTCTTT.